The next 32 T cell receptor beta chains were all read from a single sample in a study of vaccination effects on CD4 cells after COVID-19. Sequencing used immunoSEQ multiplex PCR; TCRdb keeps in-frame clones, though not all of them. Among 64,000 or so clones, around 82% were seen once, and the ten largest hold approximately 1.9%. ViraFEST used viral peptide pools to expand antigen-specific CD4+ T cells before sequencing. CD4+ T cells were isolated after less than 13 days of culture. The cohort was immunized with two doses of either the BNT162b2 or mRNA-1273 vaccine. No antigen has been assigned to these receptors. The sample consisted of CD4+ T cells from PBMCs cultured with HCoV-OC43 spike peptides, taken after COVID-19 vaccination. The subset here: HCoV-OC43 spike overlapping peptide pool stimulation. The receptor set was obtained from a human donor who received a COVID-19 vaccine.

This clone was recorded only once. The chain couples TRBV10-3 to TRBJ2-1, with 11 bases identical to TRBD1. Trimming took 4 bases from V and 7 from J; bases not matched to a gene: 6. The CDR3 covers 15 residues. The germline V gene encodes CDR1 ENHRY and CDR2 SYGVKD. The CDR3 sequence is CAISGRTGGLNEQFF. CDR3 sequence (DNA): TGTGCCATCAGTGGAAGGACAGGGGGCCTTAATGAGCAGTTCTTC.

This chain connects TRBV30 to TRBJ2-1; 7 nucleotides align to TRBD2. V trimming: 1 base; J trimming: 3 bases; junction bases outside the gene matches: 9. CDR1 and CDR2 from the germline V gene are GTSNPN and SVGIG (reference sequence). The CDR3 is made up of 16 amino acids. In nucleotides, the CDR3 is TGTGCCTGGAGTGCCGGTCGCACGGGGGGCTACAATGAGCAGTTCTTC. Its protein product is CAWSAGRTGGYNEQFF. Looking up the rest from reference TRBV30 and TRBJ2-1 gives the full variable domain: SQTIHQWPATLVQPVGSPLSLECTVEGTSNPNLYWYRQAAGRGLQLLFYSVGIGQISSEVPQNLSASRPQDRQFILSSKKLLLSDSGFYLCAWSAGRTGGYNEQFFGPGTRLTVL.

The rearrangement joins TRBV5-1 to TRBJ1-5; D is unresolved. Germline V CDR1 and CDR2: SGHRS, YFSETQ. V lost 3 bases and J 4 bases, leaving 14 bases between the germline ends. This CDR3 comprises 15 residues. This CDR3 is CASSSLPGINQPQHF. The CDR3 DNA reads TGCGCCAGCAGCTCGCTGCCAGGAATAAATCAGCCCCAGCATTTT.

The rearrangement links TRBV30 to TRBJ1-3; no clear D. Germline values: CDR1 GTSNPN, CDR2 SVGIG (reference sequence). This CDR3 contains 15 residues. Trimming took 1 base from V and 0 from J, leaving 10 bases between them. CDR3 amino acids: CAWSGHSGSGNTIYF. The CDR3 DNA follows: TGTGCCTGGAGTGGGCACTCCGGCTCTGGAAACACCATATATTTT. Variable domain in full (rest from reference TRBV30 and TRBJ1-3): SQTIHQWPATLVQPVGSPLSLECTVEGTSNPNLYWYRQAAGRGLQLLFYSVGIGQISSEVPQNLSASRPQDRQFILSSKKLLLSDSGFYLCAWSGHSGSGNTIYFGEGSWLTVV.

The chain uses TRBV9 and TRBJ2-3; 7 bases fit TRBD2. The CDR3 length is 14 residues. The germline CDR1 and CDR2 sequences are SGDLS and YYNGEE. J gave up 6 bases and V 3 bases, and 7 bases lay outside the gene matches. The CDR3 reads CASSARTGRDTQYF. For the CDR3, the DNA is TGTGCCAGCAGCGCTCGAACCGGGAGGGATACGCAGTATTTT.

The chain carries TRBV11-2 and TRBJ2-2; D unresolved. In germline, CDR1 is SGHAT, CDR2 FQNNGV. V gave up 5 bases and J gave up 0 bases, with 7 bases separating them. This CDR3 contains 14 residues. In nucleotides, the CDR3 is TGTGCCAGCAGCCCTCCGGCGAACACCGGGGAGCTGTTTTTT. Protein product: CASSPPANTGELFF.

The CDR3 DNA sequence: TGTGCCAGCATCATAGGGCCGGGGACTAGCACAGATACGCAGTATTTT. This codes for CASIIGPGTSTDTQYF. The chain is built from TRBV28 and TRBJ2-3; D is perhaps TRBD2 (6 bases). The CDR3 sequence is 16 residues long. V was pared by 7 bases and J by 0 bases, with 17 bases between. Germline values: CDR1 MDHEN, CDR2 SYDVKM.

This chain uses TRBV18 with TRBJ2-5; D is ambiguous. This CDR3 is 12 amino acids long. Per the germline V gene, CDR1 is KGHSH and CDR2 is LQKENI. Trimming stripped 5 bases from V and 4 bases from J, with 8 bases between. CDR3: CASSTVSETQYF. The CDR3 DNA reads TGTGCCAGCTCAACTGTTTCAGAGACCCAGTACTTC.

The J gene is TRBJ2-7, the V gene TRBV3-1 (or the pseudogene TRBV3-2), with TRBD1 as a possible D gene (6 bases). The length of the CDR3 is 16 residues. V shed 4 bases and J shed 0 bases, with 16 bases lying between them. Germline V gives CDR1 LGHDT, CDR2 YNNKEL (reference sequence). CDR3 protein: CASSPSGVRSSYEQYV. In DNA, the CDR3 is TGTGCCAGCAGCCCTTCAGGGGTCCGTAGCTCCTACGAGCAGTACGTC.

The CDR3 DNA follows: TGTGCTTTAGGAGAAGGGGGATACGGCTATGGCTACACCTTC. It codes for CALGEGGYGYGYTF. The chain combines TRBV30 with TRBJ1-2; D may be TRBD1 (6 bases). The CDR3 covers 14 residues. Germline V gives CDR1 GTSNPN, CDR2 SVGIG (reference sequence). The full variable domain, in which reference TRBV30 and TRBJ1-2 provide the parts outside the CDR3, is SQTIHQWPATLVQPVGSPLSLECTVEGTSNPNLYWYRQAAGRGLQLLFYSVGIGQISSEVPQNLSASRPQDRQFILSSKKLLLSDSGFYLCALGEGGYGYGYTFGSGTRLTVV.

This sequence joins TRBV6-5 and TRBJ1-5; D is unclear. The CDR3 covers 13 residues. Germline V lookup: CDR1 MNHEY, CDR2 SVGAGI. Deletions cut 6 bases from V and 3 bases from J, with 9 bases between. The CDR3 sequence is CASSYMVNQPQHF. CDR3 nucleotides: TGTGCCAGCAGCTACATGGTCAATCAGCCCCAGCATTTT.

This clone was seen a few times. The chain employs TRBV4-1 and TRBJ1-2; TRBD1 matches 7 bases. In germline, CDR1 is MGHRA, CDR2 YSYEKL. The CDR3 has 16 amino acids. Trimming cost V 2 bases and J 4 bases; bases outside gene matches: 10. The CDR3 DNA follows: TGCGCCAGCAGCCAAACGGACAGGCGAGGTTCCTATGGCTACACCTTC. Residues: CASSQTDRRGSYGYTF.

In its sample, this clone was seen a few times. The genes are TRBV9 and TRBJ1-2; no definite D call. V lost 7 bases and J lost 7, with 14 bases in between. The CDR3 consists of 12 residues. Looked up from germline, CDR1 is SGDLS and CDR2 is YYNGEE. CDR3 in amino acids: CASFGLFIGYTF. In DNA form, the CDR3 reads TGTGCCAGCTTTGGGTTGTTTATTGGCTACACCTTC.

This clone has only one observation. The DNA for the CDR3 is TGCGCCAGCAGCCAAGAGAAGCTACTTGGACAGGTCGGTCAAGAGACCCAGTACTTC. Residues: CASSQEKLLGQVGQETQYF. The chain joins TRBV4-1 to TRBJ2-5; 7 bases agree with TRBD1. This CDR3 is built from 19 residues. The ends lost 0 bases at V and 2 bases at J; junction bases unmatched: 15. Germline V lookup: CDR1 MGHRA, CDR2 YSYEKL.

The rearrangement links TRBV19 to TRBJ1-5; weak D call: TRBD1 (5 bases). The CDR3 is made up of 13 amino acids. The V end was cut by 8 bases, the J end by 3 bases, with 11 bases between. Looked up from germline, CDR1 is LNHDA and CDR2 is SQIVND (reference sequence). The CDR3 DNA reads TGTGCCAGTTCAGGGCCGATCAATCAGCCCCAGCATTTT. Translation: CASSGPINQPQHF.

V usage is TRBV5-1 and J usage is TRBJ1-2, with TRBD1 identical over 9 bases. CDR3 length: 17 amino acids. Trimming took 4 bases from V and 7 from J; bases not matched to a gene: 17. Germline-derived CDR1 and CDR2 are SGHRS and YFSETQ. CDR3 bases: TGCGCCAGCAGCGCGCAGGGACAGGGAAGCCTGGGAGCTGGCTACACCTTC. Encoded protein: CASSAQGQGSLGAGYTF. Drawing the rest from reference TRBV5-1 and TRBJ1-2, the complete variable domain is KAGVTQTPRYLIKTRGQQVTLSCSPISGHRSVSWYQQTPGQGLQFLFEYFSETQRNKGNFPGRFSGRQFSNSRSEMNVSTLELGDSALYLCASSAQGQGSLGAGYTFGSGTRLTVV.

The chain is built from TRBV6-6 and TRBJ2-1; D is undetermined. V lost 0 bases and J 4 bases, leaving 7 bases between the germline ends. Germline assignment: CDR1 MNHNY and CDR2 SVGAGI (reference sequence). There are 14 residues in the CDR3. The CDR3 coding sequence is TGTGCCAGCAGTTACTCTTCCCCGTACAATGAGCAGTTCTTC. Translation gives CASSYSSPYNEQFF.

This chain uses TRBV24-1 with TRBJ1-2, with 8 bases lining up with TRBD1. The CDR3 covers 13 residues. Germline V lookup: CDR1 KGHDR, CDR2 SFDVKD. With 4 bases clipped from V and 8 bases from J, the junction kept 5 bases outside the gene matches. The CDR3 sequence: CATSDTDRVGYTF. The CDR3 region has the DNA TGTGCCACCAGTGACACGGACAGGGTCGGCTACACCTTC.

The J gene is TRBJ2-1, the V gene TRBV19, with 8 nucleotides matching TRBD1. The CDR3 has 17 amino acids. Per germline, CDR1 LNHDA and CDR2 SQIVND (reference sequence). Trimming took 4 bases from V and 5 from J; bases not matched to a gene: 13. The CDR3 DNA follows: TGTGCCAGTAGTAGAGGAAGAGGACAGGGCAAGGACAATGAGCAGTTCTTC. Protein product: CASSRGRGQGKDNEQFF.

The rearrangement uses TRBV25-1 and TRBJ1-2; D perhaps matches TRBD1 (6 bases). Germline V gene lookup returns CDR1 MGHDK and CDR2 SYGVNS. This CDR3 spans 16 amino acids. Trimming removed 1 base from V and 0 bases from J, with 12 bases in between. The CDR3 sequence is CASSESTGNSNYGYTF. Here the CDR3 DNA reads TGTGCCAGCAGTGAATCCACAGGGAATTCTAACTATGGCTACACCTTC.

J is TRBJ1-1 and V is TRBV9, with D unresolved. The CDR3 contains 14 residues. The V gene lost 2 bases and the J gene lost 7 bases, with 15 bases spanning the gap. From germline, CDR1 is SGDLS and CDR2 YYNGEE. The CDR3: CASSVPPRSGEAFF. CDR3 sequence (DNA): TGTGCCAGCAGCGTCCCGCCGCGGTCCGGTGAAGCTTTCTTT.

The chain couples TRBV28 to TRBJ1-5; 7 positions match TRBD1. CDR1 MDHEN and CDR2 SYDVKM come from the germline V gene. The J segment lost 1 base and the V segment lost 4 bases, leaving 1 base of the junction unmatched. This CDR3 is 14 amino acids long. The CDR3 protein is CASSSTGSNQPQHF. The CDR3 bases are TGTGCCAGCAGTTCGACAGGGAGCAATCAGCCCCAGCATTTT.

This chain connects TRBV27 to TRBJ2-2; 7 positions agree with TRBD1. V gave up 3 bases and J gave up 7 bases; unmatched junction bases: 5. Germline values: CDR1 MNHEY, CDR2 SMNVEV (reference sequence). The CDR3 is 14 residues long. CDR3 protein: CASSFGQAGGELFF. The CDR3 DNA reads TGTGCCAGCAGTTTCGGACAGGCAGGCGGGGAGCTGTTTTTT.

Only a few counts were recorded for this clone. J is TRBJ2-1 and V is TRBV7-9, with unresolved D. V was pared by 5 bases and J by 7 bases, with 18 bases between. The CDR3 has 15 amino acids. Germline V gene lookup returns CDR1 SEHNR and CDR2 FQNEAQ (reference sequence). For the CDR3, the DNA is TGTGCCAGCAGCCCCCCGTTTAGGTTTGGGAATGAGCAGTTCTTC. Translating it yields CASSPPFRFGNEQFF.

V is TRBV6-5 and J is TRBJ1-6; unclear D gene. Trimming shortened V by 8 bases and J by 8 bases, and 13 bases separated the two germline ends. This CDR3 has 13 amino acids. CDR1 MNHEY and CDR2 SVGAGI come from the germline V gene. The CDR3 region is CASVRGFDSPLHF. DNA for the CDR3: TGTGCCAGCGTTCGGGGATTTGATTCACCCCTCCACTTT.

This chain uses TRBV15 with TRBJ1-2; TRBD1 matches at 9 bases. The CDR3 contains 15 residues. Per the germline V gene, CDR1 is LNHNV and CDR2 is YYDKDF (reference sequence). V shed 2 bases, J shed 7 bases, and the junction held 8 bases outside the gene matches. CDR3 DNA sequence: TGTGCCACCAGCAGAAATTGGGGGACAGGGTTTGGCTACACCTTC. Protein sequence: CATSRNWGTGFGYTF. Filled out from reference TRBV15 and TRBJ1-2, the complete variable domain reads DAMVIQNPRYQVTQFGKPVTLSCSQTLNHNVMYWYQQKSSQAPKLLFHYYDKDFNNEADTPDNFQSRRPNTSFCFLDIRSPGLGDTAMYLCATSRNWGTGFGYTFGSGTRLTVV.

The J gene is TRBJ2-1, the V gene TRBV12-1; TRBD1 is taken as the D call from the table, unchecked against the DNA. TRBV12-1 is a recognized pseudogene. The CDR3 consists of 14 residues. The CDR3 reads CASSFVTGVHEQFF. DNA of the CDR3: TGTGCCAGCAGCTTTGTGACAGGGGTTCATGAGCAGTTCTTC.

The chain combines TRBV6-2 or TRBV6-3 with TRBJ2-3, with D possibly TRBD1 on 6 matching bases. Per the germline V gene, CDR1 is MNHEY and CDR2 is SVGEGT. V was shortened by 5 bases and J by 2 bases, with 32 bases between the two germline ends. The CDR3 sequence is 21 residues long. The CDR3 loop reads CASSPFPTFNRAERTTDTQYF. The CDR3 DNA is TGTGCCAGCAGTCCCTTCCCCACCTTTAACAGGGCAGAAAGGACCACAGATACGCAGTATTTT.

The chain links TRBV24-1 to TRBJ2-1; 9 bases fit TRBD2. The V gene end was trimmed by 5 bases and the J gene end by 3 bases; junction bases not matched to a gene: 4. Germline values: CDR1 KGHDR, CDR2 SFDVKD. This CDR3 is 15 amino acids long. CDR3 in DNA: TGTGCCACCAGTGCCCAGCGGGGGGACTACAATGAGCAGTTCTTC. It encodes CATSAQRGDYNEQFF.

This clone is a singleton in its sample. This chain joins TRBV19 and TRBJ2-7; no clear D. The CDR3 sequence is 12 residues long. Trimming removed 9 bases from V and 3 bases from J, with 12 bases in between. Germline V gives CDR1 LNHDA, CDR2 SQIVND (reference sequence). CDR3 in amino acids: CARPKTNYEQYV. The CDR3 DNA reads as TGTGCCAGACCCAAGACGAACTACGAGCAGTACGTC.

V gene TRBV19 combines with J gene TRBJ2-5; 10 bases agree with TRBD2. V trimming: 1 base; J trimming: 5 bases; junction bases outside the gene matches: 13. Germline V lookup: CDR1 LNHDA, CDR2 SQIVND (reference sequence). The CDR3 covers 18 residues. Written as DNA, the CDR3 is TGTGCCAGTAGTATAGGCCTCGCGTCTAGCGGGGGTTCGGAGACCCAGTACTTC. It yields the protein CASSIGLASSGGSETQYF.

The chain links TRBV6-2 or TRBV6-3 to TRBJ1-5, with D possibly TRBD1 on 6 matching bases. Germline V gene sequence: CDR1 MNHEY, CDR2 SVGEGT. Trimming pared 4 bases from V and 1 base from J, leaving 11 bases between. The CDR3 spans 15 residues. CDR3 amino acids: CASSSNRVSNQPQHF. The CDR3 DNA is TGTGCCAGCAGTTCGAACAGGGTAAGCAATCAGCCCCAGCATTTT.